Given below is one TCR beta chain in context. The data are from a study of blood T cell repertoires in COVID-19. TCRdb's table, derived via immunoSEQ multiplex PCR, lists solely in-frame clones and lacks some. Of some 130,000 clones in the sample, 84% were seen once. Germline V lookup: CDR1 MDHEN, CDR2 SYDVKM. V shed 3 bases, J shed 1 base, and the junction held 6 bases outside the gene matches. The CDR3 extends over 16 amino acids. The receptor was derived from a human donor in a cohort sampled during active COVID-19. The chain combines TRBV28 with TRBJ2-1; TRBD2 aligns across 7 bases. The sample taken for sequencing was peripheral blood. This chain's CDR3 is CASSFWGGSSYNEQFF. The CDR3 nucleotides read TGTGCCAGCAGTTTCTGGGGCGGGAGTTCCTACAATGAGCAGTTCTTC.